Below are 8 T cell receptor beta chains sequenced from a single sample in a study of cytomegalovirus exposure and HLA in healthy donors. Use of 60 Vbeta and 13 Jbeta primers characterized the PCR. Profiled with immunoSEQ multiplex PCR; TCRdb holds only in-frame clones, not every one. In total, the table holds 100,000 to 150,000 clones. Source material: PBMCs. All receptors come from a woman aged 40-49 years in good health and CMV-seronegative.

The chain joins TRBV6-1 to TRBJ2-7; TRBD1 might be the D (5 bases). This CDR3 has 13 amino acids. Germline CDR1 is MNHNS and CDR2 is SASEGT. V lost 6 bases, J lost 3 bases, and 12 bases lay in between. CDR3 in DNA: TGTGCCAGCAGCCCCGGACACCTCTACGAGCAGTACGTC. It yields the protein CASSPGHLYEQYV.

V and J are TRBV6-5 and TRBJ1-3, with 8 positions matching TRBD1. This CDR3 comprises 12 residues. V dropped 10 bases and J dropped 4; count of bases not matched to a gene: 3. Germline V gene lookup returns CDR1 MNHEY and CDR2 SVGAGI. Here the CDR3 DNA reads TGTGCCACCGGGACAGGAGGAAACACCATATATTTT. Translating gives CATGTGGNTIYF.

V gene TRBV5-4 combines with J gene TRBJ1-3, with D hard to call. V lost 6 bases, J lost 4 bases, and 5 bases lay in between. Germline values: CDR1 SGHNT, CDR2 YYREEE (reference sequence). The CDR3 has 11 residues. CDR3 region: CASKTGNTIYF. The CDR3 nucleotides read TGTGCCAGCAAGACAGGAAACACCATATATTTT.

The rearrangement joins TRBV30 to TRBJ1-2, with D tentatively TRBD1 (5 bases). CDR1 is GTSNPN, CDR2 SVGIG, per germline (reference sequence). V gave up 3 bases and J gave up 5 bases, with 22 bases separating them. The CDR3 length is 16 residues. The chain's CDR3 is CAWSPHRQGLIYGYTF. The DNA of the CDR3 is TGTGCCTGGAGCCCTCACCGGCAGGGATTAATATATGGCTACACCTTC.

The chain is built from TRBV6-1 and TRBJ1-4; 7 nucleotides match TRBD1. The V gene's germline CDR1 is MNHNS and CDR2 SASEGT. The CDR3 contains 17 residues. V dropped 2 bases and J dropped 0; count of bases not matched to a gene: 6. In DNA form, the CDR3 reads TGTGCCAGCAGTGAAAACCTCGGACAGGCAACTAATGAAAAACTGTTTTTT. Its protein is CASSENLGQATNEKLFF.

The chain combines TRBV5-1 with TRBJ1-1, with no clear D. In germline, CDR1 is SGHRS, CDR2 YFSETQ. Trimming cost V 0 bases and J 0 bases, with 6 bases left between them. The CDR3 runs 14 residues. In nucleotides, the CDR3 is TGCGCCAGCAGCTTGGATGGCCTGAACACTGAAGCTTTCTTT. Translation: CASSLDGLNTEAFF.

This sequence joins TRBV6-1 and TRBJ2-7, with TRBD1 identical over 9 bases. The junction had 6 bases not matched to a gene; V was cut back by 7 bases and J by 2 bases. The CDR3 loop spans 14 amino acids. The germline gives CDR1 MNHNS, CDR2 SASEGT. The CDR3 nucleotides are TGTGCCAGCAAGAAGGACAGGGGCACCTACGAGCAGTACGTC. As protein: CASKKDRGTYEQYV.

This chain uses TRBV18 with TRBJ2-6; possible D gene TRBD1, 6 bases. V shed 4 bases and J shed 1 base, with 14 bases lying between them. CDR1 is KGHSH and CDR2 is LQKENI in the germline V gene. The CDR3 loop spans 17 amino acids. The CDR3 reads CASSLMTGLSGANVLTF. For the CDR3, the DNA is TGTGCCAGCTCACTCATGACAGGTCTATCTGGGGCCAACGTCCTGACTTTC.